This T cell receptor (beta chain) was identified in a study of beta chain features in type 1 diabetes. Researchers reported sorting CD4+ naive, central memory, regulatory and stem cell-like memory cells via CD45RO/CCR7/CD25/CD127/CD95/CD27. Study-wide results and limits: Type 1 diabetes patients showed a moderate but significant shortening of TCRB CDR3s in all four CD4+ subsets.

Trimming took 5 bases from V and 0 from J, leaving 5 bases between them. This CDR3 has 12 amino acids. Germline CDR1 reads SEHNR; CDR2 reads FQNEAQ (reference sequence). For this clone: Its cognate antigen is unknown. This sample also contains other DNA sequences that code for the same CDR3.

Reverse transcription of all isolated RNA meant that expressed TCRB transcripts were sequenced. Assay: immunoSEQ multiplex PCR; the TCRdb copy retains only in-frame clones and omits some. Of 500,000 to 650,000 clones in the sample, around 12% are singletons; the top ten hold 0.095% to 0.15%. J is TRBJ2-7 and V is TRBV7-9; D gene ambiguous. The sample was naive CD4+ T cells from blood. This TCR was sampled from a man aged 30-40 years with type 1 diabetes. The CDR3 DNA follows: TGTGCCAGCAGCCCAGCCTCCTACGAGCAGTACTTC. Encoded protein: CASSPASYEQYF.